These 29 T cell receptor beta chains were all obtained from the same sample, sequenced in a study of beta chain features in type 1 diabetes. Their antigens remain unidentified. As every portion of the isolated RNA was reverse transcribed, the sequencing read expressed TCRB transcripts. The assay was immunoSEQ multiplex PCR, and TCRdb's table has in-frame clones only and misses some. Among 300,000 to 350,000 clones listed, approximately 9.7% were seen once. Points from the study as a whole: There was a moderate but significant shortening of TCRB CDR3s in all four CD4+ subsets of Type 1 diabetes patients.

The sequenced sample consisted of central memory CD4+ T cells from blood. Source of these receptors: a man aged 30 to 39 with type 1 diabetes.

This chain joins TRBV6-5 and TRBJ1-1; D remains ambiguous. CDR1 and CDR2 from the germline V gene are MNHEY and SVGAGI. Trimming stripped 4 bases from V and 1 base from J, with 7 bases between. This CDR3 region has 13 residues. The CDR3 coding sequence is TGTGCCAGCAGTTTCCAGAAGAACACTGAAGCTTTCTTT. Translation: CASSFQKNTEAFF.

The V and J genes are TRBV28 and TRBJ2-5; 7 bases agree with TRBD2. Per germline, CDR1 MDHEN and CDR2 SYDVKM. The CDR3 extends over 15 amino acids. Unmatched junction bases numbered 7, after V lost 1 base and J lost 5 bases. CDR3 DNA sequence: TGTGCCAGCAGTTTATCGCGCGGGGGAATCGAGACCCAGTACTTC. This codes for CASSLSRGGIETQYF. The full variable domain, completed using reference TRBV28 and TRBJ2-5, is DVKVTQSSRYLVKRTGEKVFLECVQDMDHENMFWYRQDPGLGLRLIYFSYDVKMKEKGDIPEGYSVSREKKERFSLILESASTNQTSMYLCASSLSRGGIETQYFGPGTRLLVL.

The CDR3 coding sequence is TGTGCCAGCAGCTCAGGGTTTGGGGAGACCCAGTACTTC. Residues: CASSSGFGETQYF. The chain recombines TRBV11-3 with TRBJ2-5; tentatively, D is TRBD1 (5 bases). V gave up 4 bases and J gave up 5 bases, with 11 bases separating them. The CDR3 extends over 13 amino acids. Germline V lookup: CDR1 SGHNT, CDR2 YENEEA.

CDR3 in amino acids: CASSLVSGARDTQYF. DNA for the CDR3: TGTGCCAGCAGCTTAGTTTCGGGGGCCCGGGATACGCAGTATTTT. The J gene is TRBJ2-3, the V gene TRBV7-2; D is possibly TRBD1 or TRBD2 (6 bases each). Germline CDR1 is SGHTA and CDR2 is FQGNSA. The CDR3 length is 15 residues. Trimming took off 1 base at V and 6 bases at J, with 14 bases between the two ends.

At least ten counts were recorded for this clone. This rearrangement joins TRBV2 to TRBJ2-1; D remains ambiguous. Trimming removed 5 bases from V and 2 bases from J, with 7 bases in between. Germline V gene data show CDR1 as SNHLY and CDR2 as FYNNEI. There are 13 residues in the CDR3. The CDR3 protein is CASSHGPYNEQFF. In DNA form, the CDR3 reads TGTGCCAGCAGTCATGGGCCCTACAATGAGCAGTTCTTC.

There are a few counts of this clone. The chain carries TRBV4-3 and TRBJ1-1; TRBD1 might be the D (6 bases). Trimming removed 2 bases at V and 6 bases at J, with 22 bases between. The CDR3 has 17 residues. The germline CDR1 and CDR2 sequences are LGHNA and YSLEER. The CDR3 sequence is CASSQTISGDRLPEAFF. The CDR3 DNA reads as TGCGCCAGCAGCCAAACGATATCCGGAGACAGGCTGCCTGAAGCTTTCTTT.

The sample holds a few counts of this clone. The chain couples TRBV7-2 to TRBJ1-6; D call uncertain. CDR3 length: 13 amino acids. The germline CDR1 and CDR2 sequences are SGHTA and FQGNSA. The V gene lost 5 bases and the J gene lost 14 bases, with 16 bases spanning the gap. The DNA of the CDR3 is TGTGCCAGCAGCGTTGGGATGGAGAAAACCCTCCACTTT. Amino acids: CASSVGMEKTLHF. Supplemented by reference TRBV7-2 and TRBJ1-6, the full variable domain reads GAGVSQSPSNKVTEKGKDVELRCDPISGHTALYWYRQSLGQGLEFLIYFQGNSAPDKSGLPSDRFSAERTGGSVSTLTIQRTQQEDSAVYLCASSVGMEKTLHFGNGTRLTVT.

On this clone itself: A much larger clone is a single base away; this may be a read error. This chain links TRBV11-2 with TRBJ2-2; D is unresolved. This CDR3 has 15 residues. Germline CDR1 reads SGHAT; CDR2 reads FQNNGV. Written as DNA, the CDR3 is TGTGCCAGCAGCCCTGAAGGGTTTAACACCGAGGAGCTGTTTTTT. This codes for CASSPEGFNTEELFF.

The chain combines TRBV4-3 with TRBJ1-1, with 7 bases lining up with TRBD1. The V gene's germline CDR1 is LGHNA and CDR2 YSLEER. The CDR3 runs 13 residues. With 0 bases clipped from V and 8 bases from J, the junction kept 3 bases outside the gene matches. In nucleotides, the CDR3 is TGCGCCAGCAGCCAAGATCGAGGGGGCGAAGCTTTCTTT. Protein: CASSQDRGGEAFF.

The table lists this clone with a few counts. The chain links TRBV14 to TRBJ2-7, with 8 nucleotides matching TRBD1. Germline V gene data show CDR1 as SGHDN and CDR2 as FVKESK. The CDR3 totals 14 residues. Trimming took 4 bases from V and 3 from J; bases not matched to a gene: 5. The CDR3 nucleotides read TGTGCCAGCAGCCTCGGGACAGGTCGCTACGAGCAGTACTTC. It codes for CASSLGTGRYEQYF.

Worth noting for this clone: Since a much larger clone is just one base distant, this may be a read error. The chain is built from TRBV6-5 and TRBJ2-3; D uncertain. CDR3 length: 11 amino acids. V lost 7 bases to trimming and J lost 3 bases, with 5 bases between them. The germline CDR1 and CDR2 sequences are MNHEY and SVGAGI. This CDR3 is CASTKTDTQYF. The CDR3 DNA reads TGTGCCAGCACCAAGACAGATACGCAGTATTTT.

This clone was counted a few times. At one end, the junction sequence differs from germline, possibly due to a read error. The CDR3 DNA follows: TGTGCCACGAGCACAGGGAGCGAACAGCCCCAGCATTTT. This sequence encodes CATSTGSEQPQHF. V and J are TRBV15 and TRBJ1-5, with D possibly TRBD1 on 6 matching bases. The germline V gene encodes CDR1 LNHNV and CDR2 YYDKDF (reference sequence). The CDR3 runs 13 residues.

This clone was seen many times. The chain uses TRBV2 and TRBJ2-5, with 11 bases aligning to TRBD2. Looked up from germline, CDR1 is SNHLY and CDR2 is FYNNEI. V shed 4 bases, J shed 3 bases, and the junction held 4 bases outside the gene matches. The CDR3 runs to 15 residues. The CDR3 sequence: CASSGETSGEETQYF. The DNA for the CDR3 is TGTGCCAGCAGTGGTGAGACTAGCGGGGAAGAGACCCAGTACTTC.

This clone showed up many times. This chain connects TRBV29-1 to TRBJ2-3; tentatively, D is TRBD1 (5 bases). CDR3 length: 19 residues. Germline CDR1 reads SQVTM; CDR2 reads ANQGSEA. Trimming removed 3 bases at V and 3 bases at J, with 28 bases between. CDR3 coding DNA: TGCAGCGTTGACTTCTCGCTCGGCCTATCGGTAGCAGGGACAGATACGCAGTATTTT. Protein sequence: CSVDFSLGLSVAGTDTQYF.

The chain links TRBV18 to TRBJ2-7; D might be TRBD1 (5 bases). Germline V lookup: CDR1 KGHSH, CDR2 LQKENI. V lost 3 bases and J lost 3, with 6 bases in between. The CDR3 length is 12 residues. CDR3 protein: CASSPGRYEQYF. The CDR3 region has the DNA TGTGCCAGCTCACCGGGGCGCTACGAGCAGTACTTC.

The chain joins TRBV2 to TRBJ2-5; D call uncertain. The CDR3 length is 13 residues. V was cut by 3 bases and J by 2 bases, with 7 bases left in between. Germline CDR1 and CDR2: SNHLY and FYNNEI. This CDR3 is CASSEIQQETQYF. The CDR3, as DNA: TGTGCCAGCAGTGAGATACAGCAAGAGACCCAGTACTTC.

This clone has more than one count but fewer than ten. The chain employs TRBV19 and TRBJ1-6; the match to TRBD1 covers 9 bases. Germline V lookup: CDR1 LNHDA, CDR2 SQIVND (reference sequence). J lost 8 bases, V lost 2 bases, and 4 bases had no gene match. The CDR3 is made up of 15 amino acids. CDR3 amino acids: CASSISGQGDSPLHF. CDR3 bases: TGTGCCAGTAGTATATCGGGACAGGGTGATTCACCCCTCCACTTT. Complete variable domain (other parts from reference TRBV19 and TRBJ1-6): DGGITQSPKYLFRKEGQNVTLSCEQNLNHDAMYWYRQDPGQGLRLIYYSQIVNDFQKGDIAEGYSVSREKKESFPLTVTSAQKNPTAFYLCASSISGQGDSPLHFGNGTRLTVT.

There are a few counts of this clone. The chain recombines TRBV6-1 with TRBJ2-3; TRBD2 is a possible D gene (5 bases). Trimming took off 8 bases at V and 5 bases at J, with 14 bases between the two ends. The germline gives CDR1 MNHNS, CDR2 SASEGT. This CDR3 is 13 amino acids long. The CDR3 DNA is TGTGCCAGCGGCCAAAGAGGAGGAGATACGCAGTATTTT. Amino acid sequence: CASGQRGGDTQYF.

This clone was seen a few times. The chain employs TRBV7-2 and TRBJ2-1; no reliable D call. Trimming shortened V by 0 bases and J by 8 bases, and 8 bases separated the two germline ends. Germline V gene lookup returns CDR1 SGHTA and CDR2 FQGNSA. CDR3 length: 13 residues. The DNA for the CDR3 is TGTGCCAGCAGCTTAGCGCTGCGAGATGAGCAGTTCTTC. This translates into CASSLALRDEQFF.

This clone has just a few counts. Distinct nucleotide sequences in the sample also encode this CDR3. The chain uses TRBV5-1 and TRBJ2-1; TRBD2 aligns across 10 bases. V gave up 3 bases and J gave up 6 bases; unmatched junction bases: 6. This CDR3 has 15 residues. Germline CDR1 and CDR2: SGHRS and YFSETQ. CDR3 sequence (DNA): TGCGCCAGCAGCTCTTTAGCGGGGGGAGGCAATGAGCAGTTCTTC. Its protein is CASSSLAGGGNEQFF.

This clone was seen more than once but under ten times. This chain links TRBV4-3 with TRBJ2-7; maybe TRBD2 (5 bases). The CDR3 is 15 amino acids. Between the trimmed V and J ends, which lost 1 base and 4 bases, there was a span of 14 bases. Germline lookup yields CDR1 LGHNA and CDR2 YSLEER. The CDR3: CASSQVGAGEYEQYF. The CDR3 DNA reads as TGCGCCAGCAGCCAAGTAGGTGCGGGCGAGTACGAGCAGTACTTC.

The chain uses TRBV27 and TRBJ1-2; 11 positions agree with TRBD1. Losses at the gene ends were 3 bases for V and 6 bases for J; bases not matched to a gene: 6. The germline V gene encodes CDR1 MNHEY and CDR2 SMNVEV (reference sequence). The CDR3 extends over 15 amino acids. The CDR3 region is CASSFRDRGVDGYTF. The CDR3 DNA sequence: TGTGCCAGCAGTTTCCGGGACAGGGGGGTGGATGGCTACACCTTC.

This clone has more than one count but fewer than ten. The chain carries TRBV30 and TRBJ2-3, with D perhaps TRBD2 (6 bases). The CDR3 has 16 residues. The V gene lost 0 bases and the J gene lost 1 base, with 14 bases spanning the gap. The germline V gene has CDR1 GTSNPN and CDR2 SVGIG (reference sequence). CDR3 protein: CAWSVGGPPGTDTQYF. CDR3 coding DNA: TGTGCCTGGAGTGTTGGAGGGCCCCCTGGCACAGATACGCAGTATTTT.

This rearrangement joins TRBV28 to TRBJ2-5, with D possibly matching TRBD1 (5 bases). There are 14 residues in the CDR3. Looked up from germline, CDR1 is MDHEN and CDR2 is SYDVKM. Trimming cost V 3 bases and J 1 base, with 9 bases left between them. CDR3 bases: TGTGCCAGCAGTTTCAGCAGGGTCCAAGAGACCCAGTACTTC. This gives the protein CASSFSRVQETQYF.

The table lists this clone with many counts. The chain links TRBV4-3 to TRBJ1-4; D gene ambiguous. The V end was cut by 4 bases, the J end by 4 bases, with 19 bases between. Germline values: CDR1 LGHNA, CDR2 YSLEER. The CDR3 is 17 residues long. The CDR3: CASSPSPGPGNNEKLFF. In DNA form, the CDR3 reads TGCGCCAGCAGCCCCTCCCCCGGACCGGGGAATAATGAAAAACTGTTTTTT.

This clone has a single count. The J gene is TRBJ1-4, the V gene TRBV9; TRBD1 matches 7 bases. The CDR3 covers 15 residues. Trimming removed 4 bases from V and 3 bases from J; junction bases left unmatched: 6. Looked up from germline, CDR1 is SGDLS and CDR2 is YYNGEE. The CDR3 DNA reads as TGTGCCAGCAGCCCCCGGAGGGGGCCTAATGAAAAACTGTTTTTT. It is translated as CASSPRRGPNEKLFF. The full variable domain, in which reference TRBV9 and TRBJ1-4 provide the parts outside the CDR3, is DSGVTQTPKHLITATGQRVTLRCSPRSGDLSVYWYQQSLDQGLQFLIQYYNGEERAKGNILERFSAQQFPDLHSELNLSSLELGDSALYFCASSPRRGPNEKLFFGSGTQLSVL.

This chain joins TRBV27 and TRBJ1-6, with unresolved D. The germline CDR1 and CDR2 sequences are MNHEY and SMNVEV (reference sequence). There are 12 residues in the CDR3. The V gene lost 3 bases and the J gene lost 7 bases, with 4 bases spanning the gap. CDR3 region: CASSFNNSPLHF. The CDR3 DNA sequence: TGTGCCAGCAGTTTTAACAATTCACCCCTCCACTTT.

This clone turned up a few times. CDR3 region: CATRTRQGPYEQYF. The CDR3 bases are TGTGCCACTCGAACCCGACAGGGGCCCTACGAGCAGTACTTC. This chain uses TRBV19 with TRBJ2-7; TRBD1 matches at 8 bases. V shed 10 bases and J 2 bases; nucleotides not matched to a gene: 10. This CDR3 is 14 amino acids long. Per the germline V gene, CDR1 is LNHDA and CDR2 is SQIVND (reference sequence).

This clone was seen at least ten times. The chain links TRBV28 to TRBJ1-5, with D unresolved. Trimming removed 5 bases from V and 15 bases from J, with 17 bases in between. This CDR3 region has 12 residues. The germline gives CDR1 MDHEN, CDR2 SYDVKM. CDR3 loop: CASSDRVKVGHF. The DNA for the CDR3 is TGTGCCAGCAGTGACCGGGTGAAGGTTGGGCATTTT. Complete variable domain (other parts from reference TRBV28 and TRBJ1-5): DVKVTQSSRYLVKRTGEKVFLECVQDMDHENMFWYRQDPGLGLRLIYFSYDVKMKEKGDIPEGYSVSREKKERFSLILESASTNQTSMYLCASSDRVKVGHFGDGTRLSIL.